A few counts support the clone carrying this TCR beta chain. The antigen is undetermined. Extraction yielded at least 6 micrograms of total RNA per sample. A sample-barcoded 5' primer and a J-beta primer mix were used in a second PCR of roughly 6 to 11 cycles. TCRdb reprocessed the 5' RACE reads via MiXCR and lists one record per CDR3 protein. This sample has approximately 1.5 million distinct CDR3 sequences, with about 42% found just once. This sample is drawn from a study of blood T cells in healthy people across ages. Study findings and constraints: PBMC samples, being unsorted, prevented any conclusive comparison of naive and antigen-experienced cells. Researchers report that TCR beta diversity correlated strongly with naive T cell percentage.

The receptor was isolated from a woman younger than 35 in good health. The sample consisted of blood.

CDR3 sequence (DNA): TGTGCCAGCTTCCCGGCGTGGGTGAAGGAACCAAGACAAGAGACCCAGTACTTC. Its protein product is CASFPAWVKEPRQETQYF. J is TRBJ2-5 and V is TRBV28; D is uncertain. Germline CDR1 reads MDHEN; CDR2 reads SYDVKM. The CDR3 totals 18 residues. The V end was cut by 8 bases, the J end by 2 bases, with 27 bases between.